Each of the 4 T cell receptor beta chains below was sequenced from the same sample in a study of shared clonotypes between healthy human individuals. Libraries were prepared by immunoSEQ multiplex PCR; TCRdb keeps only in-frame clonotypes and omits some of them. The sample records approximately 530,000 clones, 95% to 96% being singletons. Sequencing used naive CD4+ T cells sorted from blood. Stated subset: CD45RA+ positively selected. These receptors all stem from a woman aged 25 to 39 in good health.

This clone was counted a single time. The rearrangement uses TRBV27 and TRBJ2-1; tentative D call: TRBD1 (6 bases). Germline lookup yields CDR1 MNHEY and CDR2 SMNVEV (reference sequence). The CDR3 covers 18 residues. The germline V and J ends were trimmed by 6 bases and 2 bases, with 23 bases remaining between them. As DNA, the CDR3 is TGTGCCAGCAGGCCTGATACCTCGGGACAAGCTACCTACAATGAGCAGTTCTTC. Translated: CASRPDTSGQATYNEQFF.

The CDR3: CSVSGAATEAFF. CDR3 in DNA: TGCAGCGTTTCCGGGGCGGCCACTGAAGCTTTCTTT. The J gene is TRBJ1-1, the V gene TRBV29-1; TRBD1 is a possible D gene (5 bases). Trimming shortened V by 5 bases and J by 4 bases, and 11 bases separated the two germline ends. Germline-derived CDR1 and CDR2 are SQVTM and ANQGSEA. The CDR3 consists of 12 residues. Drawing the rest from reference TRBV29-1 and TRBJ1-1, the complete variable domain is SAVISQKPSRDICQRGTSLTIQCQVDSQVTMMFWYRQQPGQSLTLIATANQGSEATYESGFVIDKFPISRPNLTFSTLTVSNMSPEDSSIYLCSVSGAATEAFFGQGTRLTVV.

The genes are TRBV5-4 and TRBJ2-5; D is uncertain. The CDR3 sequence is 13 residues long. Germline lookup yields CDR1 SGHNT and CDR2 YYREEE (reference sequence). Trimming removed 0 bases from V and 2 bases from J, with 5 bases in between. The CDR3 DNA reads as TGTGCCAGCAGCTTGGAAGAACAAGAGACCCAGTACTTC. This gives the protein CASSLEEQETQYF.

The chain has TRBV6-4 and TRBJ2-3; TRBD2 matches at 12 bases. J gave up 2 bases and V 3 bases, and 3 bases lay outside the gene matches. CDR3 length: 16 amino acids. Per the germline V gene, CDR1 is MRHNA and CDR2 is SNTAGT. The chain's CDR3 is CASSEGLAGPTDTQYF. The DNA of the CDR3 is TGTGCCAGCAGTGAAGGACTAGCGGGACCCACAGATACGCAGTATTTT.